These 6 T cell receptor beta chains were sequenced from one sample in a study of monozygotic twins with inflammatory bowel disease. TCRdb reprocessed the 5' RACE reads and reports one entry per CDR3 protein, with no DNA. The ten top clones account for 2% to 3%, within a sample of around 450,000 distinct CDR3 sequences. Material: blood. The source is a human donor with ulcerative colitis or Crohn's disease, or a healthy co-twin of an affected twin (not recorded which).

CDR3 residues: CASSEEQGTDTQYF. The chain couples TRBV5-1 to TRBJ2-3; lacking DNA, the TRBD1 call made by TCRdb goes unchecked. Germline CDR1 reads SGHRS; CDR2 reads YFSETQ. CDR3 length: 14 residues.

The chain links TRBV7-6 to TRBJ2-7; as DNA is missing, the TRBD2 call by TCRdb cannot be tested. This CDR3 contains 13 residues. Germline V gene lookup returns CDR1 SGHVS and CDR2 FNYEAQ. The CDR3 sequence is CASSSTREAEQYF.

V and J are TRBV28 and TRBJ1-2; the D gene TCRdb calls, TRBD1, cannot be checked with no DNA. The CDR3 totals 16 residues. CDR1 is MDHEN and CDR2 is SYDVKM in the germline V gene. The CDR3 region is CASSSLTGPADYGYTF.

The chain carries TRBV6-1 and TRBJ1-5; the D gene TCRdb calls, TRBD1, cannot be checked with no DNA. The CDR3 spans 15 residues. From germline, CDR1 is MNHNS and CDR2 SASEGT. The CDR3 loop is CASAKSRGNNQPQHF.

This chain uses TRBV5-1 with TRBJ1-1; no DNA is available, so the TRBD1 call from TCRdb remains unchecked. The germline V gene encodes CDR1 SGHRS and CDR2 YFSETQ. This CDR3 spans 16 amino acids. The CDR3 region is CASSQGETALNTEAFF.

The chain uses TRBV5-5 and TRBJ1-1; TCRdb reports TRBD1, a call that lacks DNA to check it against. The CDR3 is 14 amino acids. The germline gives CDR1 SGHKS, CDR2 YYEKEE (reference sequence). The CDR3 reads CASSERNRGASTFF.